Listed below are T cell receptor beta chains from one sample, sequenced in a study of cytomegalovirus exposure and HLA in healthy donors. Repertoires were generated with immunoSEQ multiplex PCR, while TCRdb's copy carries only in-frame clones and drops some. The sample includes about 120,000 clones, around 80% of them seen just once. Sequences were obtained from PBMCs. Every receptor here comes from a woman aged 18-30 years in good health and CMV-seronegative. Each CDR3 is given with its conserved first and last residue. The order of the fields is clone size, V gene, CDR3 protein. Only some rows state a clone size, as once, few, many or a class for expanded clones.

>few|TRBV7-6
CASSLGGGSNYEQYF
>NA|TRBV6-5
CASRPDRERGYGYTF
>NA|TRBV10-3
CAISDGFVDAGERNTIYF
>NA|TRBV5-6
CASSFQVSSNYGYTF
>once|TRBV6-6
CATKPLAGDLGELFF
>NA|TRBV18
CASSRPSGSGGEQFF
>NA|TRBV6-1
CATFTGNEQFF
>few|TRBV5-6
CASSLTILSGANGLTF
>NA|TRBV4-2
CASSQAGEALAAFF
>NA|TRBV21-1
CASSNRGGQGYEQYF
>NA|TRBV30
CAWSGSVSNQPQHF
>NA|TRBV5-4
CASSFSVIGGRAYYNEQFF
>NA|TRBV18
CASSSLAGGHSEQFF
>NA|TRBV9
CASSVGVEETQYF
>NA|TRBV6-5
CASTPATYNEQFF
>NA|TRBV5-6
CASSLGIVREAFF
>NA|TRBV4-2
CASSQGLAVLGELFF
>few|TRBV7-3
CASSRSGGPQETQYF
>NA|TRBV6-5
CASSQYRGAYGYTF
>NA|TRBV30
CAGTSRINYGYTF
>NA|TRBV6-1
CASSLEAGELFF
>NA|TRBV19
CAGADRGSNQPQHF
>NA|TRBV11-2
CASSFSGGGETQYF
>NA|TRBV19
CASSKTGSGGTGELFF
>NA|TRBV7-2
CASSSLDGRTPGSCFF
>NA|TRBV19
CASSATGHAYEQYF
>NA|TRBV5-1
CASSLQTGGMDEKLFF
>few|TRBV10-3
CAISEGQGSLHTQYF
>once|TRBV6-5
CASHQVRGTQYF
>NA|TRBV5-4
CASSLLAGSQETQYF
>NA|TRBV11-2
CASSPRGPVNGYTF
>NA|TRBV7-9
CASSLRAGPNTGELFF
>few|TRBV5-4
CASSMGARHYGYTF
>few|TRBV4-1
CASSPMTGGTPDTQYF
>NA|TRBV7-2
CASSRERGNNEQFF
>NA|TRBV6-5
CASSTRRVVYEQYF
>NA|TRBV7-2
CASSLAPYGQGISGNTIYF
>NA|TRBV11-2
CASSLGGAGPYEQYF
>NA|TRBV9
CASSVGPLNYEQYF
>once|TRBV7-3
CASSLTRGGQETQYF
>NA|TRBV6-1
CASSPLAGNLNEQFF
>NA|TRBV5-4
CASSYRQGISEAFF
>NA|TRBV6-1
CASSEIGAGNTIYF
>NA|TRBV9
CASSVSSGSTDTQYF
>NA|TRBV25-1
CASSDPLAGKGNEQFF
>NA|TRBV12-5
CASGAPGGTDTQYF
>NA|TRBV29-1
CSVLSGTGAYNEQFF
>NA|TRBV27
CASSLRGGGNQPQHF
>NA|TRBV5-6
CASASTIERVYGYTF
>NA|TRBV30
CAWSPDRDYNEQFF
>NA|TRBV30
CAWSRQVTSEKLFF
>NA|TRBV10-3
CAISETGGSGNTIYF
>NA|TRBV18
CASSPRDRVAEAFF